These 9 T cell receptor beta chains originate from one sample sequenced in a study of blood T cell repertoires in COVID-19. TCRdb's table, derived via immunoSEQ multiplex PCR, lists solely in-frame clones and lacks some. The profile shows under 200,000 clones, around four fifths of them singletons. The specimen was PBMCs or T cells enriched from blood (not recorded which). All receptors come from a woman aged 45-59 years who had recovered from COVID-19.

The J gene is TRBJ1-6, the V gene TRBV9; TRBD1 aligns across 10 bases. V dropped 3 bases and J dropped 10; count of bases not matched to a gene: 10. CDR1 SGDLS and CDR2 YYNGEE come from the germline V gene. The CDR3 runs 16 residues. The CDR3 DNA reads TGTGCCAGCAGCGGCGGATTGGACAGGGGGAGATCACCCCTCCACTTT. It codes for CASSGGLDRGRSPLHF.

CDR3 sequence reads: CASSPGQTAAFF. CDR3 DNA sequence: TGTGCCAGCAGCCCGGGACAAACAGCAGCTTTCTTT. The rearrangement joins TRBV7-3 to TRBJ1-1; D might be TRBD1 (6 bases). V lost 5 bases, J lost 10 bases, and 14 bases lay in between. CDR3 length: 12 residues. CDR1 is SGHTA and CDR2 is FQGTGA in the germline V gene.

The V call is TRBV3-1 (or the pseudogene TRBV3-2), the J call TRBJ1-2; no clear D gene. The CDR3 runs 15 residues. Germline CDR1 and CDR2: LGHDT and YNNKEL (reference sequence). With 0 bases removed from V and 7 bases from J, the gap between germline ends came to 15 bases. The CDR3 bases are TGTGCCAGCAGCCAAGACCCAGGAAAGGCGGGTGGCTACACCTTC. It is translated as CASSQDPGKAGGYTF.

The V gene is TRBV13, the J gene TRBJ1-2; 8 nucleotides agree with TRBD1. CDR1 and CDR2 from the germline V gene are PRHDT and FYEKMQ (reference sequence). J lost 7 bases, V lost 7 bases, and 5 bases had no gene match. The CDR3 runs to 12 residues. CDR3 nucleotide sequence: TGTGCCAGCACCAACAGGGGGGTTGGCTACACCTTC. Its protein product is CASTNRGVGYTF.

The genes are TRBV7-9 and TRBJ1-2, with D uncertain. This CDR3 contains 14 residues. The V end lost 5 bases, the J end lost 2 bases, and 12 bases lay between the germline ends. The germline V gene has CDR1 SEHNR and CDR2 FQNEAQ (reference sequence). This CDR3 is CASSPTTPNYGYTF. The CDR3 coding sequence is TGTGCCAGCAGCCCTACGACACCAAACTATGGCTACACCTTC.

The J gene is TRBJ2-3, the V gene TRBV5-1; 12 bases align to TRBD2. The junction had 6 bases not matched to a gene; V was cut back by 4 bases and J by 3 bases. The germline V gene has CDR1 SGHRS and CDR2 YFSETQ. There are 16 residues in the CDR3. The CDR3 protein is CASSPGTSGHTDTQYF. The CDR3 DNA reads as TGCGCCAGCAGCCCCGGGACTAGCGGGCATACAGATACGCAGTATTTT.

The chain links TRBV7-9 to TRBJ2-6; D is unclear. The CDR3 is 15 amino acids. Germline V gene sequence: CDR1 SEHNR, CDR2 FQNEAQ (reference sequence). The V gene lost 5 bases and the J gene lost 1 base, with 9 bases spanning the gap. CDR3 nucleotides: TGTGCCAGCAGCCAAATCGGGTCTGGGGCCAACGTCCTGACTTTC. This codes for CASSQIGSGANVLTF.

The chain uses TRBV7-2 and TRBJ2-5; the D gene is possibly TRBD1 (5 bases). In germline, CDR1 is SGHTA, CDR2 FQGNSA. The CDR3 runs 14 residues. Trimming removed 2 bases at V and 4 bases at J, with 11 bases between. CDR3 loop: CASSLSGNGETQYF. The CDR3, as DNA: TGTGCCAGCAGCTTATCAGGGAACGGAGAGACCCAGTACTTC.

The gene calls are TRBV5-5 and TRBJ1-5, with 9 positions matching TRBD1. The V segment lost 4 bases and the J segment 9 bases; nucleotides outside the gene matches: 8. Germline CDR1 reads SGHKS; CDR2 reads YYEKEE (reference sequence). The CDR3 has 14 amino acids. The CDR3, as DNA: TGTGCCAGCAGCCCTGGACAGGGGATGCGGCCCCAGCATTTT. This sequence encodes CASSPGQGMRPQHF. Based on the CDR3 plus reference TRBV5-5 and TRBJ1-5, the full variable domain is DAGVTQSPTHLIKTRGQQVTLRCSPISGHKSVSWYQQVLGQGPQFIFQYYEKEERGRGNFPDRFSARQFPNYSSELNVNALLLGDSALYLCASSPGQGMRPQHFGDGTRLSIL.